The clone carrying this T cell receptor (beta chain) was found many times. The antigen is not known. The data belong to a study of CD8+CD57+ T cells in acquired aplastic anemia. The wider study: CD4+ cell libraries from healthy donors averaged approximately 10 million reads. General study points: Common to patients and controls were around 30 CD8+ CDR3 sequences. Controls did not differ significantly from patients in CD8+ Simpson's diversity.

CDR3 and TCR beta VDJ profiling relied on genomic DNA as the template. TCRdb itself ran the reads through MiXCR, one entry per CDR3 protein. The data contain some 410,000 distinct CDR3 sequences, 60% to 80% of them seen just once; the ten biggest clones take up 3% to 5%. The V end was cut by 8 bases, the J end by 3 bases, with 16 bases between. The CDR3 contains 14 residues. Germline V CDR1 and CDR2: MNHNS, SASEGT. Sequencing used sorted CD4+, CD8+, or CD8+CD57+ T cells (not recorded which) from PBMCs. This receptor was taken from a human donor in good health, serving as a control. The chain recombines TRBV6-1 with TRBJ1-2; tentative D call: TRBD1 (5 bases). Here the CDR3 reads CASVVSGSDYGYTF. CDR3 in DNA: TGTGCCAGCGTGGTTTCAGGGAGCGACTATGGCTACACCTTC.